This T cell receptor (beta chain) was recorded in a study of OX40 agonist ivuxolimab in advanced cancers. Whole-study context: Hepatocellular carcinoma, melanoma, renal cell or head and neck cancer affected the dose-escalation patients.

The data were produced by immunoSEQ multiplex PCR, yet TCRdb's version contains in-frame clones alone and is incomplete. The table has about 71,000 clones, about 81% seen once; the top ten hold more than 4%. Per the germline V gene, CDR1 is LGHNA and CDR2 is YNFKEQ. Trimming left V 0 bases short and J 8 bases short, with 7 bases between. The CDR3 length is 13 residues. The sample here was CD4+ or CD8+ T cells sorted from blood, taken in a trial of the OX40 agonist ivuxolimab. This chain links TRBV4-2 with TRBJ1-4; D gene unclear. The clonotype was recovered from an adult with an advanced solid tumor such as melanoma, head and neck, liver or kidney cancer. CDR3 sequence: CASSQDLPEKLFF. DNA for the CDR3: TGTGCCAGCAGCCAAGATCTGCCGGAAAAACTGTTTTTT.